These 29 T cell receptor beta chains originate from one sample sequenced in a study of T-cell reconstitution after alpha-beta-depleted transplantation in children. A library of TCRbeta sequences, prepared with unique molecular identifiers, was generated. In TCRdb, the PCR reads were re-called with MiXCR into one record per CDR3 protein. The data hold about 610,000 distinct CDR3 sequences, with about 11% observed a single time. Specimen: PBMCs from the stem cell graft donor, collected from the stem cell graft. The origin of the receptors is a human donor who donated a stem cell graft to a child with acute myeloid leukemia.

This chain links TRBV12-3 or TRBV12-4 with TRBJ1-2; TRBD1 might be the D (6 bases). With 7 bases removed from V and 9 bases from J, the gap between germline ends came to 18 bases. This CDR3 region has 13 residues. The CDR3 reads CASTLGASGSYTF. For the CDR3, the DNA is TGTGCCAGCACTCTGGGGGCTTCGGGGAGCTACACCTTC.

The sample holds many counts of this clonotype. The chain employs TRBV6-5 and TRBJ2-1; 7 bases are shared with TRBD2. The CDR3 is 16 residues long. The V and J ends lost 2 bases and 9 bases, in that order; junction bases with no gene match: 13. The germline CDR1 and CDR2 sequences are MNHEY and SVGAGI. The CDR3 region is CASSYPLAAERGEQFF. The CDR3 nucleotides are TGTGCCAGCAGTTACCCTCTAGCGGCAGAACGGGGTGAGCAGTTCTTC.

This clonotype was seen ten or more times. The rearrangement links TRBV20-1 to TRBJ2-7; TRBD2 matches 11 bases. V was pared by 0 bases and J by 2 bases, with 15 bases of the junction left unmatched. Germline V lookup: CDR1 DFQATT, CDR2 SNEGSKA (reference sequence). The CDR3 sequence is 19 residues long. The CDR3 spells CSARDVLGTSGSSAYEQYF. The CDR3, as DNA: TGCAGTGCTAGAGATGTGCTAGGGACTAGCGGCTCATCGGCCTACGAGCAGTACTTC.

The chain has TRBV2 and TRBJ1-5; 7 bases are shared with TRBD1. Germline trimming cut 8 bases from V and 4 bases from J; bases unmatched to any gene: 8. This CDR3 has 14 amino acids. CDR1 SNHLY and CDR2 FYNNEI come from the germline V gene. The CDR3, as DNA: TGTGCCAGCGGGGGGACAGCTCCGAATCAGCCCCAGCATTTT. It yields the protein CASGGTAPNQPQHF.

The chain links TRBV5-1 to TRBJ2-1, with 12 bases fitting TRBD2. Germline V gene sequence: CDR1 SGHRS, CDR2 YFSETQ. Trimming at V came to 7 bases and at J to 15 bases, leaving 20 bases not matched to a gene. The CDR3 is 16 amino acids. DNA of the CDR3: TGCGCCAGCCAAGAGGGGGGGCTAGCGGGAGGGCCGATGGCGTTCTTC. Protein product: CASQEGGLAGGPMAFF. Looking up the rest from reference TRBV5-1 and TRBJ2-1 gives the full variable domain: KAGVTQTPRYLIKTRGQQVTLSCSPISGHRSVSWYQQTPGQGLQFLFEYFSETQRNKGNFPGRFSGRQFSNSRSEMNVSTLELGDSALYLCASQEGGLAGGPMAFFGPGTRLTVL.

The gene calls are TRBV7-3 and TRBJ2-3; D is unclear. From germline, CDR1 is SGHTA and CDR2 FQGTGA. V shed 0 bases and J shed 8 bases, with 9 bases lying between them. CDR3 length: 13 amino acids. The CDR3 DNA reads TGTGCCAGCAGCTTAACCATCAGCGTTACGCAGTATTTT. It encodes CASSLTISVTQYF.

This clonotype occurred many times. The CDR3 region is CAISQTDDTQYF. For the CDR3, the DNA is TGTGCCATCAGTCAGACCGACGATACGCAGTATTTT. The rearrangement joins TRBV10-3 to TRBJ2-3, with D unresolved. This CDR3 is built from 12 residues. V dropped 5 bases and J dropped 6 bases, with 9 bases sitting between them. Germline V lookup: CDR1 ENHRY, CDR2 SYGVKD.

The sample holds a few counts of this clonotype. The chain carries TRBV20-1 and TRBJ2-1; 9 positions match TRBD2. V dropped 6 bases and J dropped 9; count of bases not matched to a gene: 12. CDR1 is DFQATT, CDR2 SNEGSKA, per germline (reference sequence). The CDR3 runs 14 residues. The CDR3 nucleotides are TGCAGTGCGCCGGGGGTAGCGGGAGTGGCTGAGCAGTTCTTC. It translates to CSAPGVAGVAEQFF.

This clonotype was observed a handful of times. This rearrangement joins TRBV24-1 to TRBJ2-1; a weak D match, TRBD2 (5 bases). Per the germline V gene, CDR1 is KGHDR and CDR2 is SFDVKD. The CDR3 covers 15 residues. Trimming left V 2 bases short and J 9 bases short, with 16 bases between. The chain's CDR3 is CATSDSDGGLGEQFF. CDR3 nucleotide sequence: TGTGCCACCAGTGATTCGGACGGAGGATTGGGTGAGCAGTTCTTC.

This chain uses TRBV6-1 with TRBJ2-7; TRBD2 aligns across 12 bases. V lost 6 bases to trimming and J lost 7 bases; unmatched junction nucleotides: 16. The CDR3 sequence is 17 residues long. Germline CDR1 reads MNHNS; CDR2 reads SASEGT. The CDR3 region is CASRDGLAGGQQSEQYF. The CDR3, as DNA: TGTGCCAGCAGAGACGGGCTAGCGGGAGGGCAACAGTCGGAGCAGTACTTC.

V and J are TRBV6-2 or TRBV6-3 and TRBJ2-5; D is unclear. Germline V gene sequence: CDR1 MNHEY, CDR2 SVGEGT. The V end lost 0 bases, the J end lost 0 bases, and 11 bases lay between the germline ends. CDR3 length: 16 residues. The CDR3 region is CASSYSRSTHQETQYF. CDR3 nucleotide sequence: TGTGCCAGCAGTTACTCGAGGTCTACCCACCAAGAGACCCAGTACTTC.

In its sample, this clonotype was seen a few times. The chain recombines TRBV14 with TRBJ2-7; no reliable D call. Germline CDR1 reads SGHDN; CDR2 reads FVKESK. Deletions cut 0 bases from V and 2 bases from J, with 8 bases between. The CDR3 consists of 14 residues. The CDR3 is CASSQDLRAYEQYF. CDR3 DNA: TGTGCCAGCAGCCAAGATTTACGGGCCTACGAGCAGTACTTC.

Many counts were recorded for this clonotype. The CDR3 coding sequence is TGTGCCAGCAACCCGGGACTAGCGGGAGACTACGAGCAGTACTTC. This encodes CASNPGLAGDYEQYF. V is TRBV5-6 and J is TRBJ2-7; 14 nucleotides align to TRBD2. Germline V gene data show CDR1 as SGHDT and CDR2 as YYEEEE. Unmatched junction bases numbered 5, after V lost 6 bases and J lost 3 bases. This CDR3 spans 15 amino acids.

This clonotype has just a few counts. V and J are TRBV5-1 and TRBJ2-3; 10 bases agree with TRBD1. Unmatched junction bases numbered 7, after V lost 0 bases and J lost 3 bases. The CDR3 is 17 residues long. Germline CDR1 is SGHRS and CDR2 is YFSETQ. The CDR3 DNA sequence: TGCGCCAGCAGCTTGGGGGACAGGGGATTAAGTACAGATACGCAGTATTTT. Translated: CASSLGDRGLSTDTQYF.

CDR3 sequence: CATSDLDSNQPQHF. The CDR3 DNA follows: TGTGCCACCAGTGATTTAGACAGCAATCAGCCCCAGCATTTT. The rearrangement links TRBV24-1 to TRBJ1-5; D is uncertain. The CDR3 has 14 residues. Germline values: CDR1 KGHDR, CDR2 SFDVKD. V dropped 1 base and J dropped 1 base, with 4 bases sitting between them.

This clonotype appeared many times. The V call is TRBV29-1, the J call TRBJ2-1; 10 nucleotides align to TRBD1. Germline V gives CDR1 SQVTM, CDR2 ANQGSEA. The CDR3 consists of 13 residues. V lost 6 bases, J lost 6 bases, and 5 bases stayed unmatched. The CDR3 DNA is TGCAGCGTCGTCAGGGACAGGGGCAATGAGCAGTTCTTC. It specifies CSVVRDRGNEQFF.

This clonotype came up a few times. V gene TRBV7-3 combines with J gene TRBJ2-3; TRBD2 agrees at 12 bases. This CDR3 comprises 14 residues. The V gene's germline CDR1 is SGHTA and CDR2 FQGTGA. The V and J ends lost 6 bases and 6 bases, in that order; junction bases with no gene match: 4. This CDR3 is CASRASGRADTQYF. In DNA form, the CDR3 reads TGTGCCAGCAGGGCTAGCGGGAGGGCCGATACGCAGTATTTT.

J is TRBJ2-1 and V is TRBV9, with 8 bases that match TRBD2. The CDR3 extends over 16 amino acids. Germline V gene data show CDR1 as SGDLS and CDR2 as YYNGEE. Unmatched junction bases numbered 8, after V lost 0 bases and J lost 6 bases. The CDR3 DNA sequence: TGTGCCAGCAGCGTAGATCCTAGCGGGCAGGGCAATGAGCAGTTCTTC. Translated, it gives CASSVDPSGQGNEQFF.

This clonotype occurred a few times. This chain connects TRBV7-2 to TRBJ2-7, with 7 bases that match TRBD2. There are 14 residues in the CDR3. Germline trimming cut 4 bases from V and 3 bases from J; bases unmatched to any gene: 6. Per the germline V gene, CDR1 is SGHTA and CDR2 is FQGNSA. The CDR3 sequence is CASSSSGGVYEQYF. In DNA, the CDR3 is TGTGCCAGCAGCTCCAGTGGGGGGGTCTACGAGCAGTACTTC. Full variable domain (rest looked up from reference TRBV7-2 and TRBJ2-7): GAGVSQSPSNKVTEKGKDVELRCDPISGHTALYWYRQSLGQGLEFLIYFQGNSAPDKSGLPSDRFSAERTGGSVSTLTIQRTQQEDSAVYLCASSSSGGVYEQYFGPGTRLTVT.

This clonotype was detected a few times. The rearrangement links TRBV6-5 to TRBJ1-1; D is perhaps TRBD1 (5 bases). This CDR3 has 15 residues. Germline loops: CDR1 MNHEY, CDR2 SVGAGI. Trimming left V 2 bases short and J 0 bases short, with 10 bases between. CDR3 coding DNA: TGTGCCAGCAGTTACATGGGGCTTTTGAACACTGAAGCTTTCTTT. Translation: CASSYMGLLNTEAFF.

This clonotype was seen a handful of times. This rearrangement joins TRBV13 to TRBJ2-2; unclear D gene. CDR3 length equals 16 residues. The germline V gene encodes CDR1 PRHDT and CDR2 FYEKMQ (reference sequence). V shed 5 bases and J shed 5 bases, with 18 bases lying between them. The CDR3 loop reads CASSPHAGSGTGELFF. CDR3 DNA sequence: TGTGCCAGCAGCCCCCACGCTGGGTCCGGGACCGGGGAGCTGTTTTTT.

This rearrangement joins TRBV7-2 to TRBJ2-3; D tentatively reads TRBD1 or TRBD2 (5 bases each). This CDR3 spans 15 amino acids. Trimming cost V 3 bases and J 6 bases, with 16 bases left between them. Germline V gene lookup returns CDR1 SGHTA and CDR2 FQGNSA. The CDR3 region is CASSFEGMLPDTQYF. The CDR3 DNA sequence: TGTGCCAGCAGCTTCGAGGGGATGCTCCCGGATACGCAGTATTTT.

There are many counts of this clonotype. The rearrangement links TRBV27 to TRBJ2-1, with D possibly being TRBD1 or TRBD2 (5 bases each). V was shortened by 2 bases and J by 3 bases, with 11 bases between the two germline ends. This CDR3 region has 15 residues. Germline CDR1 and CDR2: MNHEY and SMNVEV (reference sequence). Written as DNA, the CDR3 is TGTGCCAGCAGTTTAGGGGGACCAAACTACAATGAGCAGTTCTTC. It encodes CASSLGGPNYNEQFF.

The rearrangement links TRBV6-5 to TRBJ2-5; the D is unclear. The CDR3 spans 14 residues. Germline CDR1 MNHEY, CDR2 SVGAGI. Trimming removed 5 bases at V and 5 bases at J, with 15 bases between. This CDR3 reads CASSLRALGETQYF. Here the CDR3 DNA reads TGTGCCAGCAGTCTACGGGCCCTGGGGGAGACCCAGTACTTC.

This chain joins TRBV12-3 or TRBV12-4 and TRBJ1-5; D is perhaps TRBD1 (5 bases). The CDR3 is 15 amino acids. The ends were cut back, 4 bases at V and 1 base at J, with 11 bases in the middle. This CDR3 reads CASSSRRGSNQPQHF. The CDR3 DNA reads TGTGCCAGCAGTTCCCGTAGGGGAAGCAATCAGCCCCAGCATTTT.

A few counts support this clonotype. Sequence at one end of the junction differs from germline and may be a read error. This rearrangement joins TRBV7-9 to TRBJ2-3; D is perhaps TRBD2 (6 bases). Looked up from germline, CDR1 is SEHNR and CDR2 is FQNEAQ (reference sequence). The CDR3 length is 13 residues. CDR3 nucleotides: TGTGCCAGCAGCACGTCCGCAGGGAGGCGGGAACGTTTT. Translated: CASSTSAGRRERF.

V usage is TRBV5-1 and J usage is TRBJ2-1; TRBD2 matches 7 bases. Germline assignment: CDR1 SGHRS and CDR2 YFSETQ. Trimming took 0 bases from V and 6 from J; bases not matched to a gene: 12. This CDR3 has 17 residues. CDR3 DNA: TGCGCCAGCAGCTTGGCGACGCTAGCGGATCGGGGCAATGAGCAGTTCTTC. Protein: CASSLATLADRGNEQFF.

This clonotype was detected a few times. V and J are TRBV4-3 and TRBJ1-3; D is uncertain. CDR1 and CDR2 from the germline V gene are LGHNA and YSLEER. The length of the CDR3 is 16 residues. V was cut by 0 bases and J by 0 bases, with 9 bases left in between. This CDR3 is CASSQDLRSSGNTIYF. In DNA, the CDR3 is TGCGCCAGCAGCCAAGACTTAAGGAGCTCTGGAAACACCATATATTTT.

V and J are TRBV24-1 and TRBJ2-6; TRBD1 aligns across 8 bases. The CDR3 has 17 amino acids. Germline V CDR1 and CDR2: KGHDR, SFDVKD. V was clipped by 4 bases and J by 0 bases; unmatched bases: 4. CDR3 protein: CATSDPTGGSGANVLTF. In nucleotides, the CDR3 is TGTGCCACCAGTGACCCCACAGGGGGCTCTGGGGCCAACGTCCTGACTTTC.